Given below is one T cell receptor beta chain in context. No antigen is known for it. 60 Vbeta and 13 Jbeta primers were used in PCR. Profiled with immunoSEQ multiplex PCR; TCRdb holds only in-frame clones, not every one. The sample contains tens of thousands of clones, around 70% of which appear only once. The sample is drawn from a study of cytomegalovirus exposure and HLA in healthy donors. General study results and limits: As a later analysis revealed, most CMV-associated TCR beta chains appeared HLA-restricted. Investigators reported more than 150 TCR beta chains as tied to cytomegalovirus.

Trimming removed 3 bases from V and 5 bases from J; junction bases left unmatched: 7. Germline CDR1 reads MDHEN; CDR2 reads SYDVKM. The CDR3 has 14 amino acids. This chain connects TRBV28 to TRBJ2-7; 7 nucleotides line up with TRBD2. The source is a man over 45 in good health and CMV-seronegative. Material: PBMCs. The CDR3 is CASSLGGRLHEQYF. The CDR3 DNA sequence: TGTGCCAGCAGTTTGGGAGGGAGGCTCCACGAGCAGTACTTC. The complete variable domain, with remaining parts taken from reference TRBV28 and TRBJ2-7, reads DVKVTQSSRYLVKRTGEKVFLECVQDMDHENMFWYRQDPGLGLRLIYFSYDVKMKEKGDIPEGYSVSREKKERFSLILESASTNQTSMYLCASSLGGRLHEQYFGPGTRLTVT.